The TCR beta chain under discussion was sequenced for a study of T-cell memory formation after mild COVID-19. Findings and caveats of the study: Certain responding clones were present in pre-infection memory, suggesting participation of cross-reactive memory. Among CD4+ contracting clones, most were CM and EM, and CD8+ ones EMRA.

About this clonotype: Its specificity is not known.

This CDR3 has 13 amino acids. Germline assignment: CDR1 DFQATT and CDR2 SNEGSKA (reference sequence). V shed 4 bases, J shed 7 bases, and the junction held 4 bases outside the gene matches. TCR alpha and TCR beta cDNA libraries carrying sample barcodes and UMIs were produced by 5'RACE using constant-segment primers. Each CDR3 protein is one row after TCRdb ran MiXCR on the 5' RACE reads. Here the sample spans some 600,000 distinct CDR3 sequences, 17% being singletons. The chain recombines TRBV20-1 with TRBJ1-4, with 9 bases identical to TRBD1. Sequencing was done on a sample of PBMCs or a T cell subset sorted from them (not recorded which). This receptor was obtained from an adult woman who had mild COVID-19 (a few samples of this study predate the infection). Cell type and time point are not known. The CDR3, as DNA: TGCAGTGCTAAGACAGGGGGTAGTGAAAAACTGTTTTTT. It encodes CSAKTGGSEKLFF.